This TCR beta chain was captured by sequencing in a study of T cell clones after liver transplantation. Study background: A pre-transplant mixed lymphocyte reaction with TCRbeta sequencing defined graft-donor-reactive clones followed in post-transplant blood. Three of eight recipients were HCV-positive; others had non-autoimmune, non-viral indications. Blood was drawn pre-transplant, before withdrawal, and after full or failed withdrawal.

The CDR3 totals 12 residues. V lost 5 bases and J 6 bases, leaving 9 bases between the germline ends. Germline CDR1 reads SGHVS; CDR2 reads FQNEAQ. Findings and limits, study-wide: Migration into the graft, not deletion, may explain lost graft donor-reactive T cells.

With regard to this clone: Its target is not known.

Here immunoSEQ multiplex PCR was the method, and the copy in TCRdb shows in-frame clones only, minus some. The sample has 55,000 or so clones; over 55% are singletons. V usage is TRBV7-8 and J usage is TRBJ2-3; no firm D call. The sample here was CD4+ T cells from blood, taken before liver transplant. This sequence was found in a human donor who received a liver transplant. CDR3 sequence: CASSPLSDTQYF. CDR3 in DNA: TGTGCCAGCAGCCCTTTGTCCGATACGCAGTATTTT.